This is a list of T cell receptor beta chains from one sample in a study of blood T cell repertoires in COVID-19. The method was immunoSEQ multiplex PCR; TCRdb's version includes in-frame clones alone and lacks a portion of them. The sample consists of under 200,000 clones, over 75% of them appearing once. The sequenced sample was peripheral blood. Source of these receptors: a man in his sixties or seventies with active or convalescent COVID-19. CDR3s include the opening cysteine and the closing phenylalanine or tryptophan. D genes are given only for firm matches. Not all rows give a size; the values are once, few, many and, for expanded clones, a class.

J gene: TRBJ1-1
D gene: NA
clone size: NA
V gene: TRBV27
CDR3 DNA: TGTGCCAGCAGTTTTCAGGCGAACACTGAAGCTTTCTTT
CDR3 protein: CASSFQANTEAFF

J gene: TRBJ2-1
D gene: NA
clone size: few
V gene: TRBV7-3
CDR3 DNA: TGTGCCAGCAGCTTAATGGCCAGAAACGACAATGAGCAGTTCTTC
CDR3 protein: CASSLMARNDNEQFF

J gene: TRBJ2-6
D gene: NA
clone size: NA
V gene: TRBV19
CDR3 DNA: TGTGCCAGTAGTATAGGGAGGGGTACTGGGGCCAACGTCCTGACTTTC
CDR3 protein: CASSIGRGTGANVLTF

J gene: TRBJ1-6
D gene: TRBD1
clone size: NA
V gene: TRBV4-3
CDR3 DNA: TGCGCCAGCAGCCAAGCTACAGGGGATTCACCCCTCCACTTT
CDR3 protein: CASSQATGDSPLHF

J gene: TRBJ2-3
D gene: NA
clone size: NA
V gene: TRBV5-6
CDR3 DNA: TGTGCCAGCAACCCCCTTAGGGGGAGAACTGATACGCAGTATTTT
CDR3 protein: CASNPLRGRTDTQYF

J gene: TRBJ1-1
D gene: TRBD1
clone size: NA
V gene: TRBV9
CDR3 DNA: TGTGCCAGCAGCGTCAAGGGGGCTGGAGCTGAAGCTTTCTTT
CDR3 protein: CASSVKGAGAEAFF

J gene: TRBJ1-1
D gene: NA
clone size: NA
V gene: TRBV5-6
CDR3 DNA: TGTGCCAGCAGCTTGGCTCGGGGGGCGGTCACTGAAGCTTTCTTT
CDR3 protein: CASSLARGAVTEAFF

J gene: TRBJ1-4
D gene: NA
clone size: NA
V gene: TRBV30
CDR3 DNA: TGTGCCTGGAGTGTACCGTGGGCGTTGAATGAAAAACTGTTTTTT
CDR3 protein: CAWSVPWALNEKLFF

J gene: TRBJ1-1
D gene: NA
clone size: NA
V gene: TRBV2
CDR3 DNA: TGTGCCAGCAGCCTTGGACAGAATGAAGCTTTCTTT
CDR3 protein: CASSLGQNEAFF

J gene: TRBJ2-3
D gene: NA
clone size: NA
V gene: TRBV6-5
CDR3 DNA: TGTGCCAGCAGCCGACCTGGAGCCACAGATACGCAGTATTTT
CDR3 protein: CASSRPGATDTQYF

J gene: TRBJ1-6
D gene: NA
clone size: NA
V gene: TRBV7-2
CDR3 DNA: TGTGCCAGCAGCTTAGCGTGGGGAGGTAATTCACCCCTCCACTTT
CDR3 protein: CASSLAWGGNSPLHF

J gene: TRBJ1-2
D gene: TRBD1
clone size: once
V gene: TRBV5-1
CDR3 DNA: TGCGCCAGCAGCTTGGCGACAGGGGGCGCGAGTGATGGCTACACCTTC
CDR3 protein: CASSLATGGASDGYTF

J gene: TRBJ1-2
D gene: NA
clone size: NA
V gene: TRBV5-4
CDR3 DNA: TGTGCCAGCAGCTTGAGCGACAGAACTTATGGCTACACCTTC
CDR3 protein: CASSLSDRTYGYTF

J gene: TRBJ1-3
D gene: TRBD1
clone size: once
V gene: TRBV6-5
CDR3 DNA: TGTGCCACCAGGGACAGACCTGGAAACACCATATATTTT
CDR3 protein: CATRDRPGNTIYF

J gene: TRBJ1-1
D gene: NA
clone size: few
V gene: TRBV7-8
CDR3 DNA: TGTGCCAGCAGCTCAACAGGGTACACTGAAGCTTTCTTT
CDR3 protein: CASSSTGYTEAFF

J gene: TRBJ2-7
D gene: NA
clone size: NA
V gene: TRBV18
CDR3 DNA: TGTGCCAGCCGCCGAGGCCCGAGCTCCTACGAGCAGTACTTC
CDR3 protein: CASRRGPSSYEQYF

J gene: TRBJ1-2
D gene: TRBD1
clone size: NA
V gene: TRBV10-3
CDR3 DNA: TGTGCCATCAGTACAGGGGGTGGCTATGGCTACACCTTC
CDR3 protein: CAISTGGGYGYTF

J gene: TRBJ1-1
D gene: NA
clone size: NA
V gene: TRBV15
CDR3 DNA: TGTGCCACCAGCCCGACATGGAACACTGAAGCTTTCTTT
CDR3 protein: CATSPTWNTEAFF

J gene: TRBJ2-3
D gene: TRBD2
clone size: NA
V gene: TRBV7-2
CDR3 DNA: TGTGCCAGCAGCTCCGGACTAGTTCAGGATACGCAGTATTTT
CDR3 protein: CASSSGLVQDTQYF

J gene: TRBJ1-2
D gene: TRBD1
clone size: once
V gene: TRBV6-1
CDR3 DNA: TGTGCCAGCAGTGAAAACCCTGGGACAGCCGGCTATGGCTACACCTTC
CDR3 protein: CASSENPGTAGYGYTF

J gene: TRBJ1-2
D gene: NA
clone size: few
V gene: TRBV6-5
CDR3 DNA: TGTGCCTCAATGTACAGGGCAGGCTACACCTTC
CDR3 protein: CASMYRAGYTF

J gene: TRBJ2-5
D gene: NA
clone size: NA
V gene: TRBV27
CDR3 DNA: TGTGCCAGCAGTCATCGATTTCCGCCACAGGGGAGGTACCAAGAGACCCAGTACTTC
CDR3 protein: CASSHRFPPQGRYQETQYF

J gene: TRBJ2-7
D gene: NA
clone size: NA
V gene: TRBV6-5
CDR3 DNA: TGTGCCAGCAGCCTGAACACCAGGGACGAGCAGTACTTC
CDR3 protein: CASSLNTRDEQYF

J gene: TRBJ2-1
D gene: NA
clone size: NA
V gene: TRBV11-2
CDR3 DNA: TGTGCCAGCAGCTTAGAGGTCTCAGGGAATGAGCAGTTCTTC
CDR3 protein: CASSLEVSGNEQFF

J gene: TRBJ2-1
D gene: TRBD2
clone size: NA
V gene: TRBV5-1
CDR3 DNA: TGCGCCAGCAGCTTCGGACTAGCGGGCTACAATGAGCAGTTCTTC
CDR3 protein: CASSFGLAGYNEQFF

J gene: TRBJ2-5
D gene: TRBD1
clone size: NA
V gene: TRBV2
CDR3 DNA: TGTGCCAGCAGTGGGGAAGGGGGCCCCCAAGAGACCCAGTACTTC
CDR3 protein: CASSGEGGPQETQYF

J gene: TRBJ2-5
D gene: TRBD1
clone size: NA
V gene: TRBV12-3/TRBV12-4
CDR3 DNA: TGTGCCAGCAGTTCAAGGGGGCCGGAGACCCAGTACTTC
CDR3 protein: CASSSRGPETQYF

J gene: TRBJ2-2
D gene: NA
clone size: NA
V gene: TRBV7-2
CDR3 DNA: TGTGCCAGCAGACTAAGAGTATCCGGGGAGCTGTTTTTT
CDR3 protein: CASRLRVSGELFF

J gene: TRBJ1-2
D gene: NA
clone size: NA
V gene: TRBV3-1/TRBV3-2
CDR3 DNA: TGTGCCAGCAGCCAAGGGTTGGGGGCCGACTATGGCTACACCTTC
CDR3 protein: CASSQGLGADYGYTF

J gene: TRBJ1-2
D gene: TRBD1
clone size: NA
V gene: TRBV7-3
CDR3 DNA: TGTCTCCAAGGGACAGGGTTCGACTATGGCTACACCTTC
CDR3 protein: CLQGTGFDYGYTF

J gene: TRBJ1-2
D gene: NA
clone size: NA
V gene: TRBV2
CDR3 DNA: TGTGCCAGCAGTGATTTTACGGGAATGGGTTATGGCTACACCTTC
CDR3 protein: CASSDFTGMGYGYTF

J gene: TRBJ1-2
D gene: NA
clone size: NA
V gene: TRBV6-5
CDR3 DNA: TGTGCCAGCACGCAGGGCAACAACTATGGCTACACCTTC
CDR3 protein: CASTQGNNYGYTF

J gene: TRBJ2-1
D gene: TRBD2
clone size: NA
V gene: TRBV13
CDR3 DNA: TGTGCCAGCAGCTCCCTTAGCGGGGGCCGGGGGGAGCAGTTCTTC
CDR3 protein: CASSSLSGGRGEQFF